This TCR beta chain appears in the sequencing data of a study of blood T cell repertoires in COVID-19. The overall study: Samples taken during acute and convalescent COVID-19 were collected in the United States, Italy and Spain. Sources were T cells, B-cell-depleted T cells, or PBMCs; the material itself was cDNA or gDNA.

Germline CDR1 is LNHDA and CDR2 is SQIVND (reference sequence). The germline V and J ends were trimmed by 4 bases and 0 bases, with 10 bases remaining between them. This CDR3 has 15 amino acids. Methods used by the authors: Researchers report that nucleated cell counts were estimated from reference gene primer amplification. Produced via immunoSEQ multiplex PCR; TCRdb's table is partial and in-frame only. Clone size and V and J calls were adopted from that table, with D and trimming inferred from the DNA. The repertoire consists of about 59,000 clones, with about 80% occurring once and the leading ten covering more than 3%.

The receptor's source is a man aged 55 to 69 with acute or convalescent COVID-19. Input material: peripheral blood. The chain carries TRBV19 and TRBJ2-1; D not certain. CDR3 nucleotide sequence: TGTGCCAGTAGTAAACAGACGAGCTCCTACAATGAGCAGTTCTTC. It specifies CASSKQTSSYNEQFF.